This record looks at one T cell receptor beta chain sequence and its context. The antigen is unknown. In the same sample, other DNA sequences code for this CDR3. In germline, CDR1 is SGDLS, CDR2 YYNGEE. This CDR3 comprises 12 residues. Trimming removed 0 bases from V and 7 bases from J, with 5 bases in between. The record originates from a study of shared clonotypes between healthy human individuals. In the original workflow: ImmunoSEQ junction-only sequences lacked quality scores, so their filtering differed. Sequencing used immunoSEQ multiplex PCR; TCRdb keeps in-frame clones, though not all of them. The V and J calls and clone size come from that table; D and trimming were worked out from the DNA. The sample has around 1.4 million clones, approximately 98.5% seen once. Study-wide findings and caveats: An effect of sequencing depth on clonotype sharing among donors was expected.

Nashville, Tennessee was home to all donors, who were Caucasian adults. In the CD4+ fraction, cells were divided into CD45RA+ naive and CD45RA-negative memory subsets. The receptor was isolated from a young man in good health. The chain recombines TRBV9 with TRBJ2-1; D not certain. The sequenced material came from naive CD4+ T cells sorted from blood. Subset here: CD45RA+ positively selected. Written as DNA, the CDR3 is TGTGCCAGCAGCGTAGATGGGAATGAGCAGTTCTTC. Translating it yields CASSVDGNEQFF.